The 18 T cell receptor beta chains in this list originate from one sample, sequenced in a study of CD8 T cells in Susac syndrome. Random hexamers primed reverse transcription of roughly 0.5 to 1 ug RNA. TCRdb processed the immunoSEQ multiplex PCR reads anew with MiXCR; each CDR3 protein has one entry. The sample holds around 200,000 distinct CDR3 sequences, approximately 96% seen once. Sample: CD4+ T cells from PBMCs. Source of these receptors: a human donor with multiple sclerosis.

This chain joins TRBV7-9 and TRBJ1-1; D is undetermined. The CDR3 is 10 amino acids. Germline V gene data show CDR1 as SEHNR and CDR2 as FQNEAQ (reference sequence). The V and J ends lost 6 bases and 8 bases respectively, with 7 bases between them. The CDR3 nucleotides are TGTGCCAGCAGTAAGGTAGAAGCTTTCTTT. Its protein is CASSKVEAFF.

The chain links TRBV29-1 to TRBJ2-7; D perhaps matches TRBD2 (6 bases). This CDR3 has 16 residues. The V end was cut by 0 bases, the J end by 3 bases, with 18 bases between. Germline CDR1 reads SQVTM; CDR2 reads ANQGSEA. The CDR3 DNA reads TGCAGCGTTGAAGATCAGAGGGGAGGTCTAAACTACGAGCAGTACTTC. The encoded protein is CSVEDQRGGLNYEQYF.

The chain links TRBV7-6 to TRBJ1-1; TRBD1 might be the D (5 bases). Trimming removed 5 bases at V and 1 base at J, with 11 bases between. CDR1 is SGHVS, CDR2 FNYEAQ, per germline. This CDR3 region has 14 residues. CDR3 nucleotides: TGTGCCAGCAGCCCGGGGCTGGGGAACACTGAAGCTTTCTTT. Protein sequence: CASSPGLGNTEAFF.

CDR3 loop: CSAQTPGQETQYF. In nucleotides, the CDR3 is TGCAGTGCCCAGACCCCAGGGCAAGAGACCCAGTACTTC. The gene calls are TRBV20-1 and TRBJ2-5; D is perhaps TRBD1 (5 bases). Germline V gene sequence: CDR1 DFQATT, CDR2 SNEGSKA (reference sequence). This CDR3 has 13 amino acids. V lost 6 bases, J lost 2 bases, and 13 bases lay in between.

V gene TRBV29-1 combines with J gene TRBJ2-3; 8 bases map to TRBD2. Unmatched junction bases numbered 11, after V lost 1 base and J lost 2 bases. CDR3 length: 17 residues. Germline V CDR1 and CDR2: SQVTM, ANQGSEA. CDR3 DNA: TGCAGCGTTGAAGGAGGGTTAGAGCGGGGGCCCACAGATACGCAGTATTTT. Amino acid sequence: CSVEGGLERGPTDTQYF.

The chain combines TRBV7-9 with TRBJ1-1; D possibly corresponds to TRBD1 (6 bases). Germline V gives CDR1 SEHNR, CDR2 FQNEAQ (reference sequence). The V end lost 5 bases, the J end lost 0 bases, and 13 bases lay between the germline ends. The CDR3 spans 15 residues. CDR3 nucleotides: TGTGCCAGCAGCCGCCCGACAGGAATGAACACTGAAGCTTTCTTT. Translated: CASSRPTGMNTEAFF. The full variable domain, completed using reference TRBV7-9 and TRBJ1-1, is DTGVSQNPRHKITKRGQNVTFRCDPISEHNRLYWYRQTLGQGPEFLTYFQNEAQLEKSRLLSDRFSAERPKGSFSTLEIQRTEQGDSAMYLCASSRPTGMNTEAFFGQGTRLTVV.

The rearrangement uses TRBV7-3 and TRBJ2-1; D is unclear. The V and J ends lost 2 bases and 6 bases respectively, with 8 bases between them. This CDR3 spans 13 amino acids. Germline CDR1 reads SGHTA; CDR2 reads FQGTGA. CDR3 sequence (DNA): TGTGCCAGCAGCTTAGGGTCCCTCAATGAGCAGTTCTTC. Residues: CASSLGSLNEQFF.

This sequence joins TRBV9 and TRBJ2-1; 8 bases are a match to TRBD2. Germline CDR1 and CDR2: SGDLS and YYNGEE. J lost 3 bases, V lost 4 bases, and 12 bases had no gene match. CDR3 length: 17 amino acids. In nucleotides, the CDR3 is TGTGCCAGCAGCCTCTTCTTTAGCGGGGCCTTCTACAATGAGCAGTTCTTC. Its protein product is CASSLFFSGAFYNEQFF. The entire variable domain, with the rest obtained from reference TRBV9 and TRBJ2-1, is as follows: DSGVTQTPKHLITATGQRVTLRCSPRSGDLSVYWYQQSLDQGLQFLIQYYNGEERAKGNILERFSAQQFPDLHSELNLSSLELGDSALYFCASSLFFSGAFYNEQFFGPGTRLTVL.

In DNA, the CDR3 is TGTGCCAGCAGTTCACAAAACACAGATACGCAGTATTTT. Translating it yields CASSSQNTDTQYF. The chain couples TRBV27 to TRBJ2-3; D call uncertain. Germline CDR1 and CDR2: MNHEY and SMNVEV (reference sequence). Trimming removed 4 bases at V and 2 bases at J, with 7 bases between. This CDR3 is built from 13 residues.

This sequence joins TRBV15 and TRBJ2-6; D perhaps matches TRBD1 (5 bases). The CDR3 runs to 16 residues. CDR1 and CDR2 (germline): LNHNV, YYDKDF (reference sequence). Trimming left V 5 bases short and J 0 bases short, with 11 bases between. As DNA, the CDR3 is TGTGCCACCAGCTCGGGTAGGGGCTCTGGGGCCAACGTCCTGACTTTC. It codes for CATSSGRGSGANVLTF.

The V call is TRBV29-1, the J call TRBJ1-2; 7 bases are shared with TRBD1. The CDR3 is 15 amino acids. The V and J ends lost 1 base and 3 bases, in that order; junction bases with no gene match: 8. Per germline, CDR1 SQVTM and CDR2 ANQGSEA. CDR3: CSVEVDTTGYYGYTF. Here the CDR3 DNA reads TGCAGCGTTGAAGTAGACACGACAGGGTACTATGGCTACACCTTC.

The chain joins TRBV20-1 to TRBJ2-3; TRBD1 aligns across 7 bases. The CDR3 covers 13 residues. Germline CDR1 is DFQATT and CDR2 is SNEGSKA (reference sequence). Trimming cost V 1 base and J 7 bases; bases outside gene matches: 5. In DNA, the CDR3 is TGCAGTGCTAGAGTCACAGGGGTTAATACGCAGTATTTT. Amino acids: CSARVTGVNTQYF.

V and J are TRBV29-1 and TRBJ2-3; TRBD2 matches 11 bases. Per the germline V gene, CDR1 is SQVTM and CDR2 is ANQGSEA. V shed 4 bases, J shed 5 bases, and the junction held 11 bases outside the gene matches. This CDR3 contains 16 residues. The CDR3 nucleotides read TGCAGCGTTGCTTTGACTAGCGGGGTGTTGATAGATACGCAGTATTTT. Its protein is CSVALTSGVLIDTQYF.

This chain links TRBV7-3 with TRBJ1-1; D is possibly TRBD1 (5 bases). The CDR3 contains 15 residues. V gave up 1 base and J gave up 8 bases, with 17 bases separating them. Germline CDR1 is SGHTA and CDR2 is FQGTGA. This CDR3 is CASSLRGDVGGEAFF. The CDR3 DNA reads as TGTGCCAGCAGCTTAAGAGGCGACGTCGGGGGAGAAGCTTTCTTT.

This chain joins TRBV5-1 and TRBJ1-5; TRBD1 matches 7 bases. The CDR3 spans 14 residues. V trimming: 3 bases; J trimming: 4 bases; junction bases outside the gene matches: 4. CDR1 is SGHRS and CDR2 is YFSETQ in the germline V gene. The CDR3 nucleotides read TGCGCCAGCAGCTCGGGACAGCCTAATCAGCCCCAGCATTTT. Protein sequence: CASSSGQPNQPQHF. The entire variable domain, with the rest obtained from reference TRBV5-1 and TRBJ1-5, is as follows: KAGVTQTPRYLIKTRGQQVTLSCSPISGHRSVSWYQQTPGQGLQFLFEYFSETQRNKGNFPGRFSGRQFSNSRSEMNVSTLELGDSALYLCASSSGQPNQPQHFGDGTRLSIL.

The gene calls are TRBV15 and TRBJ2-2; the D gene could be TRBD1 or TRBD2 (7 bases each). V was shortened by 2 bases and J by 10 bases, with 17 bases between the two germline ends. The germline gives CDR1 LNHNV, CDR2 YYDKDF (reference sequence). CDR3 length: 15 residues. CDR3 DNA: TGTGCCACCAGCAGATCCAGGGGGGCGGGAGAGGAGCTGTTTTTT. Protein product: CATSRSRGAGEELFF.

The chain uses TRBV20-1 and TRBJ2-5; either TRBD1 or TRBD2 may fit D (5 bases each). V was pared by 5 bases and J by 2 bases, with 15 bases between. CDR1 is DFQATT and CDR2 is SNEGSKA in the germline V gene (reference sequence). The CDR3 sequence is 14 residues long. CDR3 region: CSAPLGTEQETQYF. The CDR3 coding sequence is TGCAGTGCTCCCCTTGGGACGGAACAAGAGACCCAGTACTTC.

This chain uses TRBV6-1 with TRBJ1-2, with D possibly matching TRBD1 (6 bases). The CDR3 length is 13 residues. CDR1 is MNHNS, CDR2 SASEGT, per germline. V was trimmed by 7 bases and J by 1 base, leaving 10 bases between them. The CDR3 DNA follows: TGTGCCAGCACCGAGGACAGTAACTATGGCTACACCTTC. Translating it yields CASTEDSNYGYTF.